This TCR beta chain comes out of a study of T cell responses to AZD1222 COVID-19 vaccine. As for the study in general: Pooled together were second doses at about 4 or about 12 weeks.

Germline CDR1 and CDR2: LGHNA and YNFKEQ. V was shortened by 0 bases and J by 10 bases, with 15 bases between the two germline ends. This CDR3 contains 14 residues. Profiled with immunoSEQ multiplex PCR; TCRdb holds only in-frame clones, not every one. Among some 160,000 clones listed, around 93% were seen once. Sequencing used peripheral blood, obtained on day 0 of AZD1222 vaccination. The TCR comes from an adult in good health. This rearrangement joins TRBV4-2 to TRBJ1-2; D unresolved. DNA of the CDR3: TGTGCCAGCAGCCAAGATTGGACGGCCGCCGCCTACACCTTC. Its protein product is CASSQDWTAAAYTF.